The 12 T cell receptor beta chains below all came from one sample that was sequenced in a study of blood T cell repertoires in COVID-19. The protocol was immunoSEQ multiplex PCR, while the TCRdb copy is restricted to in-frame clones and leaves out a portion. The data show about 52,000 clones, with about 83% seen just once and 6.5% to 8.5% held by the top ten. Sequenced sample: peripheral blood. Every receptor here comes from a man aged 70 or older with active COVID-19.

V is TRBV5-1 and J is TRBJ2-7; 9 nucleotides line up with TRBD1. From germline, CDR1 is SGHRS and CDR2 YFSETQ. The CDR3 spans 18 residues. The V and J ends lost 0 bases and 0 bases, in that order; junction bases with no gene match: 10. This CDR3 is CASSLAPGQGGFSYEQYF. Here the CDR3 DNA reads TGCGCCAGCAGCTTGGCGCCGGGACAGGGTGGATTCTCCTACGAGCAGTACTTC.

The genes are TRBV5-4 and TRBJ1-2; 9 bases fit TRBD1. Germline V gene sequence: CDR1 SGHNT, CDR2 YYREEE (reference sequence). V trimming: 4 bases; J trimming: 7 bases; junction bases outside the gene matches: 5. The CDR3 consists of 13 residues. This CDR3 is CASSVNRGPGYTF. The CDR3, as DNA: TGTGCCAGCAGCGTGAACAGGGGGCCTGGCTACACCTTC.

The J gene is TRBJ2-2, the V gene TRBV9; D remains ambiguous. The CDR3 consists of 14 residues. Deletions cut 3 bases from V and 6 bases from J, with 12 bases between. Looked up from germline, CDR1 is SGDLS and CDR2 is YYNGEE. This CDR3 reads CASSEQVQAGELFF. DNA of the CDR3: TGTGCCAGCAGCGAACAAGTCCAAGCCGGGGAGCTGTTTTTT.

This rearrangement joins TRBV4-1 to TRBJ1-2, with D hard to call. The CDR3 covers 13 residues. The germline V and J ends were trimmed by 5 bases and 4 bases, with 11 bases remaining between them. Germline lookup yields CDR1 MGHRA and CDR2 YSYEKL. DNA of the CDR3: TGCGCCAGCAGCGCCCGATCGGGCTATGGCTACACCTTC. Translation: CASSARSGYGYTF.

The sample holds one count of this clone. The rearrangement uses TRBV9 and TRBJ2-3, with a weak D call TRBD2 (5 bases). V lost 1 base and J 3 bases, leaving 18 bases between the germline ends. The CDR3 sequence is 17 residues long. Germline CDR1 is SGDLS and CDR2 is YYNGEE. CDR3 sequence: CASSVQARASNTDTQYF. The DNA for the CDR3 is TGTGCCAGCAGCGTACAGGCGAGGGCCTCGAATACAGATACGCAGTATTTT.

The chain couples TRBV7-6 to TRBJ1-1; TRBD1 matches 7 bases. The CDR3 runs 15 residues. Germline V gene data show CDR1 as SGHVS and CDR2 as FNYEAQ. V was pared by 5 bases and J by 0 bases, with 6 bases of the junction left unmatched. CDR3 in amino acids: CASSPQGQLNTEAFF. The CDR3 nucleotides read TGTGCCAGCAGCCCCCAGGGACAGTTGAACACTGAAGCTTTCTTT. Using reference TRBV7-6 and TRBJ1-1 for the parts outside the CDR3, the full variable domain is GAGVSQSPRYKVTKRGQDVALRCDPISGHVSLYWYRQALGQGPEFLTYFNYEAQQDKSGLPNDRFSAERPEGSISTLTIQRTEQRDSAMYRCASSPQGQLNTEAFFGQGTRLTVV.

This clone has just one count. The chain has TRBV4-3 and TRBJ1-5, with TRBD1 matching 9 bases. This CDR3 comprises 16 residues. Germline-derived CDR1 and CDR2 are LGHNA and YSLEER. V gave up 0 bases and J gave up 6 bases; unmatched junction bases: 6. CDR3 protein: CASSQEMADRGQPQHF. CDR3 bases: TGCGCCAGCAGCCAAGAAATGGCGGACAGGGGTCAGCCCCAGCATTTT.

This chain connects TRBV5-4 to TRBJ2-3; D uncertain. The CDR3 contains 15 residues. The V end was cut by 0 bases, the J end by 1 base, with 9 bases between. From germline, CDR1 is SGHNT and CDR2 YYREEE (reference sequence). The CDR3 loop is CASSLELSGTDTQYF. CDR3 nucleotides: TGTGCCAGCAGCTTGGAACTTTCCGGCACAGATACGCAGTATTTT. The variable domain in full, completed from reference TRBV5-4 and TRBJ2-3, reads ETGVTQSPTHLIKTRGQQVTLRCSSQSGHNTVSWYQQALGQGPQFIFQYYREEENGRGNFPPRFSGLQFPNYSSELNVNALELDDSALYLCASSLELSGTDTQYFGPGTRLTVL.

This chain joins TRBV15 and TRBJ2-5; D is unclear. The V gene lost 6 bases and the J gene lost 0 bases, with 8 bases spanning the gap. CDR3 length: 13 residues. Germline CDR1 LNHNV, CDR2 YYDKDF (reference sequence). In DNA form, the CDR3 reads TGTGCCACCAGTCAAGACAACCAAGAGACCCAGTACTTC. This gives the protein CATSQDNQETQYF.

This clone was picked up a small number of times. Here the CDR3 reads CASSSPSTGEFGEQYF. In nucleotides, the CDR3 is TGTGCCAGCAGCTCCCCGTCGACAGGGGAGTTTGGCGAGCAGTACTTC. The chain recombines TRBV7-6 with TRBJ2-7; TRBD1 agrees at 8 bases. The CDR3 has 16 amino acids. The V segment lost 4 bases and the J segment 6 bases; nucleotides outside the gene matches: 14. In germline, CDR1 is SGHVS, CDR2 FNYEAQ.

This chain uses TRBV5-6 with TRBJ1-1, with no clear D. V gave up 2 bases and J gave up 4 bases, with 15 bases separating them. This CDR3 is built from 15 residues. CDR1 and CDR2 from the germline V gene are SGHDT and YYEEEE. The CDR3 loop is CASSLYRNEGTEAFF. The CDR3 nucleotides read TGTGCCAGCAGCTTATACAGAAACGAGGGCACTGAAGCTTTCTTT. Full variable domain (remainder filled in from reference TRBV5-6 and TRBJ1-1): DAGVTQSPTHLIKTRGQQVTLRCSPKSGHDTVSWYQQALGQGPQFIFQYYEEEERQRGNFPDRFSGHQFPNYSSELNVNALLLGDSALYLCASSLYRNEGTEAFFGQGTRLTVV.

There are a few counts of this clone. V usage is TRBV3-1 (or the pseudogene TRBV3-2) and J usage is TRBJ2-1; TRBD2 matches 8 bases. Per the germline V gene, CDR1 is LGHDT and CDR2 is YNNKEL (reference sequence). Germline trimming cut 4 bases from V and 5 bases from J; bases unmatched to any gene: 4. This CDR3 is 14 amino acids long. The CDR3 DNA follows: TGTGCCAGCAGCCTCGGGACTAGGCACAATGAGCAGTTCTTC. It translates to CASSLGTRHNEQFF.